This T cell receptor beta chain was recovered during a study of blood T cells in healthy people across ages (dated by TCRdb to the mid-2010s). For context, the study as a whole: In model experiments, roughly one uniquely barcoded TCR beta cDNA molecule per two T cells was captured by template switching. The study measured age-related changes in TCR beta repertoire diversity using deep sequencing normalized with unique cDNA molecular identifiers. Four age groups were formed from the donors: young (average approximately 15 years), middle-aged (approximately 40), aged (under 70) and long-lived (around 82). To avoid experimental bias, donors of different ages were distributed randomly across sequencing lanes. The study analyzed two additional independent replicas of 1 million unique cDNA reads from the same blood draw for two donors, one aged 18 to 29 and one aged 80 or older.

Systemically healthy Caucasian individuals from Russia, some 40 in total and aged roughly 6 to 100 years, were included as donors. Each donor gave ten milliliters of peripheral blood, collected into EDTA-treated Vacutainer tubes. PBMCs were isolated by Ficoll-Paque density-gradient centrifugation, with at least 7 million obtained per sample. Total RNA, at least 5.5 micrograms per sample, was extracted from PBMCs with Trizol reagent. For every donor, flow cytometry on a PBMC aliquot measured the percentage of naive CD45RAhigh/CD27high T cells. What the authors observed across the whole study: Conclusive comparison of naive and antigen-experienced compartments was prevented by the profiling of bulk unsorted PBMCs. The percentage of naive T cells measured by flow cytometry correlated strongly with observed TCR beta diversity. As age increased, observed TCR beta diversity per million T cells dropped in a roughly linear way, and a significant reduction was already evident by age about 36. Estimates of total diversity based on one million sequenced T cells were considered lower bounds and underestimates. The long-lived group showed more naive CD4+ T cells, fewer expanded clones and increased TCR diversity than the aged group, suggesting age selection. Because donor CMV infection status was unknown, age-related changes in expanded clonotypes were potentially confounded.

Libraries were prepared through 5' RACE. The reads were generated on an Illumina HiSeq 2500. A second PCR of roughly 6 to 12 cycles was run with a J-beta primer mix and a sample-barcoded 5' primer. Each TCR beta cDNA molecule received a unique molecular identifier from a template-switch 5' adaptor carrying 12 random nucleotides. Each sample yielded at least 2.5 million CDR3-containing paired-end reads. First-strand cDNA synthesis was performed from all RNA using the Mint cDNA synthesis kit, with priming by a TRBC-specific oligonucleotide. After uracil-DNA glycosylase treatment, a first 18-cycle PCR used universal primers M1SS and BC2_uni_R on all cDNA. The study's processing was this. Each sample was normalized by randomly selecting 1 million high-quality reads, each carrying a distinct molecular identifier. Reads sharing molecular identifiers were discarded rather than binned into consensus sequences. CDR3 identification, clonotype clustering and error correction used MiTCR with a Q25 quality threshold and the strictest error-elimination algorithm. A nonparametric unseen species model with Euler transformation was used to estimate a lower bound on total TCR beta diversity. Through fastp at Q25 and MiXCR, TCRdb rebuilt clones from the public reads, retaining in-frame beta chains. Each entry merges the rows of one CDR3 protein and shows their most common DNA and genes. The V and J calls, along with clone size, are taken from TCRdb and not from the paper's own processing. Counted in this sample were hundreds of thousands of distinct CDR3 sequences; roughly 30% of them appeared once. Of the sample, less than 20% falls within the top ten clones.

This clonotype was picked up many times. Its antigen is not yet known. Base qualities are missing; no much larger clone stands one base away. Source material: blood. The receptor comes from a woman of 80 years or more in good health. Donor details come from another sample of the same person, matched by shared clones.

The CDR3 region has the sequence CASTGTGLNEQYF. The base sequence is TGTGCCAGCACGGGGACAGGGTTGAATGAGCAGTACTTC. This sequence uses TRBV6-1 and TRBJ2-7, and TRBD1 aligns with 9 junction nucleotides. Via the germline V gene, CDR1 is MNHNS and CDR2 SASEGT. The CDR3, cysteine through phenylalanine, is 13 amino acids long. Of the read, only the CDR3 DNA is kept; its 39 bases are in frame from base 1. The V end gives up 7 bases and the J end 7 bases, leaving 8 bases in the junction not matched to a gene.